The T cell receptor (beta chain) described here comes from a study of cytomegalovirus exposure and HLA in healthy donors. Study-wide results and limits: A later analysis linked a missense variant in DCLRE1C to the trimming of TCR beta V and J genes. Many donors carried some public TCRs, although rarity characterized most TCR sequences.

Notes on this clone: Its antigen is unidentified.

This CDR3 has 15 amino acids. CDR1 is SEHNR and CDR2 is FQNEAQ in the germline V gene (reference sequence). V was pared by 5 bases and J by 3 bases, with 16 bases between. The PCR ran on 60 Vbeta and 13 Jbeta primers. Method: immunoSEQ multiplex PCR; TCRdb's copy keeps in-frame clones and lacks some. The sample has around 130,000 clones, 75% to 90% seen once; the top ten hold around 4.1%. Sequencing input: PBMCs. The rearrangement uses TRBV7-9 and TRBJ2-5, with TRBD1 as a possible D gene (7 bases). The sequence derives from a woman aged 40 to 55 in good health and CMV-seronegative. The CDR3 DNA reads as TGTGCCAGCAGCGCCTCGGCAGGGGGGAAAGAGACCCAGTACTTC. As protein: CASSASAGGKETQYF.